These T cell receptor beta chains were read from a single sample in a study of cytomegalovirus exposure and HLA in healthy donors. Produced via immunoSEQ multiplex PCR; TCRdb's table is partial and in-frame only. This sample has 82,000 or so clones, with approximately 93% found just once. Sequenced input: PBMCs. The receptors were gathered from a man in his late teens or twenties in good health and CMV-seronegative. The CDR3 runs from the conserved cysteine through the conserved F or W. Fields, in order: CDR3 length, V gene, J gene, CDR3 protein.

len: 16; v_gene: TRBV9; j_gene: TRBJ2-2; CDR3aa: CASSVRATDPTGELFF
len: 13; v_gene: TRBV13; j_gene: TRBJ1-1; CDR3aa: CASRQRVGTEAFF
len: 14; v_gene: TRBV2; j_gene: TRBJ1-2; CDR3aa: CASYVQGGEYGYTF
len: 13; v_gene: TRBV28; j_gene: TRBJ1-4; CDR3aa: CASSLLFGEKLFF
len: 12; v_gene: TRBV7-9; j_gene: TRBJ1-1; CDR3aa: CASSPGQRGAFF
len: 13; v_gene: TRBV30; j_gene: TRBJ1-5; CDR3aa: CAWAGQLHQPQHF
len: 15; v_gene: TRBV6-5; j_gene: TRBJ1-5; CDR3aa: CASSTGQGGNQPQHF
len: 16; v_gene: TRBV6-5; j_gene: TRBJ1-4; CDR3aa: CASSYTGALANEKLFF
len: 15; v_gene: TRBV6-5; j_gene: TRBJ1-5; CDR3aa: CASSYSGLGGEPQHF
len: 14; v_gene: TRBV5-1; j_gene: TRBJ1-1; CDR3aa: CASNPGGPNTEAFF
len: 16; v_gene: TRBV13; j_gene: TRBJ2-3; CDR3aa: CASSLGDRGTPNTQYF
len: 15; v_gene: TRBV5-4; j_gene: TRBJ1-2; CDR3aa: CASSFRDRERYGYTF
len: 15; v_gene: TRBV7-9; j_gene: TRBJ2-5; CDR3aa: CASSSNRGPGETQYF
len: 15; v_gene: TRBV7-6; j_gene: TRBJ2-7; CDR3aa: CASSPGPGLSYEQYF
len: 14; v_gene: TRBV6-1; j_gene: TRBJ1-2; CDR3aa: CASRNLTGYYGDTF
len: 15; v_gene: TRBV6-5; j_gene: TRBJ2-1; CDR3aa: CASRSGTGGNNEQFF
len: 16; v_gene: TRBV7-2; j_gene: TRBJ1-5; CDR3aa: CASSTGDRGHGTPQHF
len: 15; v_gene: TRBV19; j_gene: TRBJ2-3; CDR3aa: CASRRTSGGKDTQYF
len: 18; v_gene: TRBV7-3; j_gene: TRBJ2-1; CDR3aa: CASSLPSVTSGVHNEQFF
len: 10; v_gene: TRBV29-1; j_gene: TRBJ1-4; CDR3aa: CSARGEKLFF
len: 12; v_gene: TRBV6-1; j_gene: TRBJ2-7; CDR3aa: CASNEGLYEQYF
len: 15; v_gene: TRBV18; j_gene: TRBJ1-4; CDR3aa: CASSPADRGNEKLFF
len: 11; v_gene: TRBV2; j_gene: TRBJ2-7; CDR3aa: CASSAYYEQYF
len: 14; v_gene: TRBV9; j_gene: TRBJ1-1; CDR3aa: CASSVERTNTEAFF
len: 14; v_gene: TRBV10-3; j_gene: TRBJ2-7; CDR3aa: CAIKGRQAGYEQYF
len: 15; v_gene: TRBV7-2; j_gene: TRBJ2-7; CDR3aa: CASSLEAGGIYEQYF
len: 14; v_gene: TRBV7-9; j_gene: TRBJ2-3; CDR3aa: CASSLARLADTQYF